The next 12 T cell receptor beta chains were all read from a single sample in a study of cytomegalovirus exposure and HLA in healthy donors. PCR employed 60 Vbeta and 13 Jbeta primers. Sequencing was performed with immunoSEQ multiplex PCR; in TCRdb, only in-frame clones are kept and a portion is missing. This table has under 140,000 clones, about 86% appearing once. The sequenced sample consisted of PBMCs. Receptor source: a man aged 35 to 55 in good health and CMV-seronegative.

The V and J genes are TRBV6-4 and TRBJ2-5; 15 bases match TRBD2. The CDR3 is 14 amino acids. Per germline, CDR1 MRHNA and CDR2 SNTAGT. With 9 bases clipped from V and 5 bases from J, the junction kept 4 bases outside the gene matches. CDR3 nucleotide sequence: TGTGCCAGGGGACTAGCGGGGGGCTGGGAGACCCAGTACTTC. As protein: CARGLAGGWETQYF.

The rearrangement uses TRBV19 and TRBJ1-2; TRBD1 aligns across 10 bases. V shed 3 bases, J shed 7 bases, and the junction held 11 bases outside the gene matches. The germline V gene has CDR1 LNHDA and CDR2 SQIVND (reference sequence). The CDR3 consists of 16 residues. This chain's CDR3 is CASSIPKTGGSSGYTF. CDR3 nucleotide sequence: TGTGCCAGTAGTATTCCCAAGACAGGGGGCTCCAGTGGCTACACCTTC.

The chain combines TRBV6-1 with TRBJ1-5; a possible D gene is TRBD1 (5 bases). Trimming stripped 7 bases from V and 0 bases from J, with 13 bases between. Germline V CDR1 and CDR2: MNHNS, SASEGT. The CDR3 consists of 15 residues. The CDR3 loop reads CASTTTEYSNQPQHF. The CDR3 bases are TGTGCCAGCACCACGACAGAGTATAGCAATCAGCCCCAGCATTTT.

The table lists this clone with a few counts. V and J are TRBV18 and TRBJ1-1; no definite D call. V lost 2 bases and J lost 1, with 8 bases in between. CDR3 length: 14 residues. Germline assignment: CDR1 KGHSH and CDR2 LQKENI. This chain's CDR3 is CASSPSKQNTEAFF. CDR3 nucleotides: TGTGCCAGCTCACCATCAAAACAGAACACTGAAGCTTTCTTT.

The gene calls are TRBV9 and TRBJ2-3; a weak D match, TRBD1 (6 bases). CDR3 length equals 13 residues. Trimming pared 3 bases from V and 11 bases from J, leaving 16 bases between. The germline V gene encodes CDR1 SGDLS and CDR2 YYNGEE. As DNA, the CDR3 is TGTGCCAGCAGCGGTCTTACGAGGGACATGCAGTATTTT. It codes for CASSGLTRDMQYF.

The count of this clone is one. V usage is TRBV15 and J usage is TRBJ2-7, with a weak D call TRBD2 (5 bases). The V end was cut by 5 bases, the J end by 1 base, with 15 bases between. Per germline, CDR1 LNHNV and CDR2 YYDKDF (reference sequence). The CDR3 covers 15 residues. The CDR3 spells CATSFTLAPSYEQYF. The CDR3 DNA is TGTGCCACCAGCTTCACCCTAGCTCCATCCTACGAGCAGTACTTC.

The rearrangement uses TRBV19 and TRBJ1-2, with TRBD1 matching over 7 bases. After removal of 6 bases from V and 3 bases from J, the junction contained 4 bases not matched to a gene. The CDR3 runs to 13 residues. Germline values: CDR1 LNHDA, CDR2 SQIVND (reference sequence). As DNA, the CDR3 is TGTGCCAGTAGCGAGGACAGGTACTATGGCTACACCTTC. The encoded protein is CASSEDRYYGYTF.

V usage is TRBV9 and J usage is TRBJ1-3, with 7 nucleotides matching TRBD1. The germline CDR1 and CDR2 sequences are SGDLS and YYNGEE. CDR3 length: 12 amino acids. The ends lost 10 bases at V and 3 bases at J; junction bases unmatched: 4. The CDR3 is CASGTDGNTIYF. In DNA, the CDR3 is TGTGCCTCCGGGACAGATGGAAACACCATATATTTT.

The rearrangement joins TRBV7-9 to TRBJ1-5, with 7 nucleotides matching TRBD1. The CDR3 totals 15 residues. Germline-derived CDR1 and CDR2 are SEHNR and FQNEAQ (reference sequence). V was pared by 1 base and J by 2 bases, with 2 bases of the junction left unmatched. This chain's CDR3 is CASSLVGQGNQPQHF. The CDR3 nucleotides are TGTGCCAGCAGCTTAGTTGGACAGGGCAATCAGCCCCAGCATTTT.

The rearrangement uses TRBV7-8 and TRBJ1-2, with TRBD1 identical over 7 bases. Germline CDR1 is SGHVS and CDR2 is FQNEAQ. With V trimmed by 0 bases and J by 7 bases, 5 bases remained unmatched. The CDR3 is made up of 14 amino acids. The CDR3 sequence: CASSLASRGPGYTF. CDR3 sequence (DNA): TGTGCCAGCAGCTTAGCGTCGAGGGGGCCTGGCTACACCTTC.

The genes are TRBV27 and TRBJ2-5; the match to TRBD2 covers 8 bases. Trimming cost V 5 bases and J 5 bases; bases outside gene matches: 10. The CDR3 is 15 residues long. Germline V CDR1 and CDR2: MNHEY, SMNVEV (reference sequence). The CDR3 region has the DNA TGTGCCAGCAGTCCCCCGGGACTAGTGGCTGAGACCCAGTACTTC. Its translation is CASSPPGLVAETQYF.

The table lists this clone with a few counts. The chain links TRBV29-1 to TRBJ1-1, with 7 bases aligning to TRBD1. Germline V gene data show CDR1 as SQVTM and CDR2 as ANQGSEA. CDR3 length: 13 residues. The V segment lost 6 bases and the J segment 0 bases; nucleotides outside the gene matches: 4. The CDR3 is CSVGQSMNTEAFF. The DNA for the CDR3 is TGCAGCGTGGGACAGTCCATGAACACTGAAGCTTTCTTT.